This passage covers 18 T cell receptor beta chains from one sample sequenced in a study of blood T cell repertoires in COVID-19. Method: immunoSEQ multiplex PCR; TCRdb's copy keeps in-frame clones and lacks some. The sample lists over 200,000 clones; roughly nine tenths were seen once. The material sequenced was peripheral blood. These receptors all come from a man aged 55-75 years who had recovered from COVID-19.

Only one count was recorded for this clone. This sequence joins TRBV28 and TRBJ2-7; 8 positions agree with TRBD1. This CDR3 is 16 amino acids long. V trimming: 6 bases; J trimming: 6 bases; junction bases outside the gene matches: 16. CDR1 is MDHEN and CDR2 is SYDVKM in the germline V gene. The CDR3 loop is CASSRPATGVPGEQYF. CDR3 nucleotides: TGTGCCAGCAGCCGACCCGCGACAGGGGTTCCGGGCGAGCAGTACTTC.

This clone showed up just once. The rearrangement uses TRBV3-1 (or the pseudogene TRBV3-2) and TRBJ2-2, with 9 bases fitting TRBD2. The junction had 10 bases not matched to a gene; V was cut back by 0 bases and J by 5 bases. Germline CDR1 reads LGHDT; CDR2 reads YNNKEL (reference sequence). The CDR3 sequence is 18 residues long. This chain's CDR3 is CASSQELVAGAVTGELFF. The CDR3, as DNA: TGTGCCAGCAGCCAAGAACTAGTAGCGGGGGCGGTTACCGGGGAGCTGTTTTTT.

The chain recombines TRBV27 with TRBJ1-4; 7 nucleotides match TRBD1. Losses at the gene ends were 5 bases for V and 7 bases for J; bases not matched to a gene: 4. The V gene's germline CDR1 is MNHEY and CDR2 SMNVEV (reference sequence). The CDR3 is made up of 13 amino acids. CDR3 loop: CASSRQGGEKLFF. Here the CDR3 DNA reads TGTGCCAGCAGTAGACAGGGAGGTGAAAAACTGTTTTTT.

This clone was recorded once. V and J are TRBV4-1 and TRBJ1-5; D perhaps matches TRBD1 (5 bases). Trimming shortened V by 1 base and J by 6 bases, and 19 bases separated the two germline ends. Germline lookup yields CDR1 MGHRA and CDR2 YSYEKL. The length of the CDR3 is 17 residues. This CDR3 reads CASSQVPPGLSRQPQHF. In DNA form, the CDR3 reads TGCGCCAGCAGCCAAGTTCCGCCAGGGCTCTCCCGTCAGCCCCAGCATTTT.

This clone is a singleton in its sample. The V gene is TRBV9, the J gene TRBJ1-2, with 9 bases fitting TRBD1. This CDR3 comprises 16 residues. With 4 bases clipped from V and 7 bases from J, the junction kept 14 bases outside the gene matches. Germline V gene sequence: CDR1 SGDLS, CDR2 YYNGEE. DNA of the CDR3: TGTGCCAGCAGCAGTAATACAGGGGGCGCCTGGGGTGGCTACACCTTC. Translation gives CASSSNTGGAWGGYTF.

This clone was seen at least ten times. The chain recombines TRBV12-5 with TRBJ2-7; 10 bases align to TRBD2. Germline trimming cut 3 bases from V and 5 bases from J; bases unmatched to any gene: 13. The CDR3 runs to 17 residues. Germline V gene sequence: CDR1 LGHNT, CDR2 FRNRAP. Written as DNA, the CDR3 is TGTGCTAGTGGTTTAAGATCGCTAGCGGGGGATACCCACGAGCAGTACTTC. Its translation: CASGLRSLAGDTHEQYF.

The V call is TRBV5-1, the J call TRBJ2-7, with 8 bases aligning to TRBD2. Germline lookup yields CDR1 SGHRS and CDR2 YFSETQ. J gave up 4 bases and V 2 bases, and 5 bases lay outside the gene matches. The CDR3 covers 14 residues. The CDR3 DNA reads TGCGCCAGCAGCTTCGGGGGGGCCCAATACGAGCAGTACTTC. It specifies CASSFGGAQYEQYF.

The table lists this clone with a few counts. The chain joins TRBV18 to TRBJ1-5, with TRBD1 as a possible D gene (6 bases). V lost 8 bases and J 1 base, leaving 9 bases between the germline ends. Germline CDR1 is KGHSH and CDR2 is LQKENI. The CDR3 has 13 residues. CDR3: CASATGSNQPQHF. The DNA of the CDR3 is TGTGCCAGCGCAACAGGGAGCAATCAGCCCCAGCATTTT.

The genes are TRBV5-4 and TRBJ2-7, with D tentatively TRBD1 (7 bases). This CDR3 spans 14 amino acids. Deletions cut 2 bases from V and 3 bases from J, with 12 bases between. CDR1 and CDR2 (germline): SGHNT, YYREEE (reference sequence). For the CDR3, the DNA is TGTGCCAGCAGCTTCGGGGGACAGATCTACGAGCAGTACTTC. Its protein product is CASSFGGQIYEQYF. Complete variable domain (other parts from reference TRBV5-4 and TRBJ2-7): ETGVTQSPTHLIKTRGQQVTLRCSSQSGHNTVSWYQQALGQGPQFIFQYYREEENGRGNFPPRFSGLQFPNYSSELNVNALELDDSALYLCASSFGGQIYEQYFGPGTRLTVT.

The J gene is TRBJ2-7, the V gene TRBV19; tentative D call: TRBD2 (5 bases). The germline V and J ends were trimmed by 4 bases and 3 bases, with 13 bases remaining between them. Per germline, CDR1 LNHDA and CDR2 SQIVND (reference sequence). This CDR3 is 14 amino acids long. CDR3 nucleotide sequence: TGTGCCAGTAGTAGCAATGGACTGGGCTACGAGCAGTACTTC. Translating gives CASSSNGLGYEQYF.

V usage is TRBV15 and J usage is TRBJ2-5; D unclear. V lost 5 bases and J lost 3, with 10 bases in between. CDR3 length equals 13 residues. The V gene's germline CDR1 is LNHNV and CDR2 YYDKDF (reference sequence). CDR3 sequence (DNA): TGTGCCACCAGCGGGCCTAATAAAGAGACCCAGTACTTC. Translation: CATSGPNKETQYF.

The CDR3 bases are TGTGCCAGCAGTCTCCAGGGATCTGAAGCTTTCTTT. Encoded protein: CASSLQGSEAFF. The chain couples TRBV12-3 or TRBV12-4 to TRBJ1-1; TRBD1 is a possible D gene (5 bases). Trimming took off 5 bases at V and 6 bases at J, with 10 bases between the two ends. The CDR3 consists of 12 residues.

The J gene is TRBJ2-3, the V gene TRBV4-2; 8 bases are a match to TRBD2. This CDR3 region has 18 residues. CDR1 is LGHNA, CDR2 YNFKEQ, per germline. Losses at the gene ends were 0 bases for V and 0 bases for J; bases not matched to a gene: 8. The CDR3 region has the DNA TGTGCCAGCAGCCAAGAAGAGGCGGGGGGCCTCAGCACAGATACGCAGTATTTT. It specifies CASSQEEAGGLSTDTQYF.

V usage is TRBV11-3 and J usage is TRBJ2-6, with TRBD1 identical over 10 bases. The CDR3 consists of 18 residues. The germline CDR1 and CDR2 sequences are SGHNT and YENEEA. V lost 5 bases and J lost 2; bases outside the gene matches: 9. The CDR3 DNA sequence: TGTGCCAGCAGCCCCGGGACAGGGGTCCCTACTGGGGCCAACGTCCTGACTTTC. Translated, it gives CASSPGTGVPTGANVLTF.

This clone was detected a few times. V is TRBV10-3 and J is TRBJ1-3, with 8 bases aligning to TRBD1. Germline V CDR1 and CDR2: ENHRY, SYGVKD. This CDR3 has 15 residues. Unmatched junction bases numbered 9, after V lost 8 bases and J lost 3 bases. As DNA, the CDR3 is TGTGCCATCGGAGCAGGGGGCGGGAGTGGAAACACCATATATTTT. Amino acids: CAIGAGGGSGNTIYF.

CDR3 nucleotides: TGTGCCAGCAAATTGACAGGAAGAGGAAATGAGCAGTTCTTC. Protein: CASKLTGRGNEQFF. V usage is TRBV6-5 and J usage is TRBJ2-1; tentatively, D is TRBD1 (6 bases). Trimming took off 7 bases at V and 7 bases at J, with 17 bases between the two ends. CDR1 is MNHEY and CDR2 is SVGAGI in the germline V gene. This CDR3 region has 14 residues.

The CDR3 loop reads CASSEGQGRESPLHF. CDR3 DNA sequence: TGTGCCAGCTCAGAGGGACAGGGGAGGGAGTCACCCCTCCACTTT. The rearrangement links TRBV18 to TRBJ1-6; 10 bases are a match to TRBD1. V shed 5 bases, J shed 10 bases, and the junction held 8 bases outside the gene matches. Germline V gives CDR1 KGHSH, CDR2 LQKENI. The CDR3 loop spans 15 amino acids.

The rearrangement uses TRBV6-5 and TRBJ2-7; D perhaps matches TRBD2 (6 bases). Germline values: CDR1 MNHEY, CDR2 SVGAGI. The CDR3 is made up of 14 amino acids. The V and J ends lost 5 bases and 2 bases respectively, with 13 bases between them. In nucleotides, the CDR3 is TGTGCCAGCAGTCCGACTAGTCCTCCCTACGAGCAGTACTTC. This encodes CASSPTSPPYEQYF.